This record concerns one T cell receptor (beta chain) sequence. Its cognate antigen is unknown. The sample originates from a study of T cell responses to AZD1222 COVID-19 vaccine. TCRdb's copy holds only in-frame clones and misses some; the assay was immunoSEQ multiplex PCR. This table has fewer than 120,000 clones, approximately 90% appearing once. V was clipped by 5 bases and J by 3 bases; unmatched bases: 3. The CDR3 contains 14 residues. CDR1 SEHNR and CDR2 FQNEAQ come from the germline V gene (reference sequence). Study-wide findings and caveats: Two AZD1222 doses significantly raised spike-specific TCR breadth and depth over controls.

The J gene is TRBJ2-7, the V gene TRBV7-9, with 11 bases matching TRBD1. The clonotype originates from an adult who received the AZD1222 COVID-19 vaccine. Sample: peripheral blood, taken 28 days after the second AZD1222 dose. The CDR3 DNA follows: TGTGCCAGCAGCGGCGGGACAGGGGGCTACGAGCAGTACTTC. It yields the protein CASSGGTGGYEQYF.